This TCR beta chain came from a study of blood T cell repertoires in COVID-19. Looking at the study overall: Sources were T cells, B-cell-depleted T cells, or PBMCs; the material itself was cDNA or gDNA.

The V gene end was trimmed by 2 bases and the J gene end by 6 bases; junction bases not matched to a gene: 1. The CDR3 is 14 residues long. Germline V gene sequence: CDR1 MGHDK, CDR2 SYGVNS. Recruitment covered about 26 US areas and drew participants whose ages spanned 18 to 89 years. Recovered status applied to Cohort 3 donors who had two consecutive negative PCRs. It also applied to those with clearance or with symptom resolution. Original analysis: Researchers report that nucleated cell counts were estimated from reference gene primer amplification. TCRdb's copy holds only in-frame clones and misses some; the assay was immunoSEQ multiplex PCR. The V and J calls and clone size are taken from that table; D and trimming were inferred from the DNA. Among some 300,000 clones, approximately 86% were seen once, and the ten largest hold approximately 1%.

This TCR was recovered from a woman aged 25 to 39 who had recovered from COVID-19. The specimen was PBMCs or T cells enriched from blood (not recorded which). V is TRBV25-1 and J is TRBJ1-2; 12 nucleotides match TRBD1. The CDR3 DNA sequence: TGTGCCAGCAGTGAAGGGACAGGGGGCAATGGCTACACCTTC. Amino acids: CASSEGTGGNGYTF.